A single sample gave rise to the 30 T cell receptor beta chains below, sequenced in a study of T cell changes during pregnancy in multiple sclerosis. Repertoires were generated with immunoSEQ multiplex PCR, while TCRdb's copy carries only in-frame clones and drops some. The sample carries 61,000 or so clones, 93% recorded once. The input for sequencing was CD4+ T cells from peripheral blood mononuclear cells, taken before pregnancy. These receptors were taken from a female donor with multiple sclerosis, enrolled in a pregnancy study.

The V call is TRBV10-3, the J call TRBJ1-1; D remains unclear. Trimming left V 6 bases short and J 0 bases short, with 8 bases between. Looked up from germline, CDR1 is ENHRY and CDR2 is SYGVKD. The CDR3 covers 13 residues. The CDR3 loop reads CAIRGTVNTEAFF. The CDR3 nucleotides read TGTGCCATCAGAGGTACAGTGAACACTGAAGCTTTCTTT.

CDR3 loop: CASSRDPVGETQYF. DNA for the CDR3: TGTGCCAGCAGCCGGGATCCCGTGGGCGAGACCCAGTACTTC. This rearrangement joins TRBV5-5 to TRBJ2-5; D may be TRBD2 (5 bases). V was shortened by 4 bases and J by 5 bases, with 15 bases between the two germline ends. The CDR3 extends over 14 amino acids. Germline CDR1 is SGHKS and CDR2 is YYEKEE (reference sequence).

The chain combines TRBV7-9 with TRBJ1-2; 9 bases agree with TRBD1. The length of the CDR3 is 12 residues. The V segment lost 6 bases and the J segment 7 bases; nucleotides outside the gene matches: 3. Germline CDR1 and CDR2: SEHNR and FQNEAQ (reference sequence). CDR3 in amino acids: CASRDRGSGYTF. The CDR3 bases are TGTGCCAGCAGGGACAGGGGTAGTGGCTACACCTTC.

CDR3 loop: CAWSRRTSGRSNTGELFF. The CDR3, as DNA: TGTGCCTGGAGTCGGCGAACTAGCGGGAGGTCGAACACCGGGGAGCTGTTTTTT. The chain is built from TRBV30 and TRBJ2-2, with TRBD2 matching over 12 bases. This CDR3 comprises 18 residues. CDR1 is GTSNPN, CDR2 SVGIG, per germline (reference sequence). Unmatched junction bases numbered 7, after V lost 2 bases and J lost 0 bases.

This clone was seen once. The chain recombines TRBV28 with TRBJ1-5, with 7 bases lining up with TRBD1. The length of the CDR3 is 17 residues. Unmatched junction bases numbered 7, after V lost 2 bases and J lost 0 bases. CDR1 is MDHEN, CDR2 SYDVKM, per germline. CDR3 nucleotide sequence: TGTGCCAGCAGTTTACCCCAAGACAGGGATAGCAATCAGCCCCAGCATTTT. Translated, it gives CASSLPQDRDSNQPQHF.

The rearrangement uses TRBV9 and TRBJ2-3; tentatively, D is TRBD2 (5 bases). Trimming took 0 bases from V and 5 from J, leaving 10 bases between them. This CDR3 comprises 14 residues. The germline V gene encodes CDR1 SGDLS and CDR2 YYNGEE. In DNA, the CDR3 is TGTGCCAGCAGCGTAGCCCCCGCGGGAGATACGCAGTATTTT. Translated: CASSVAPAGDTQYF.

The chain recombines TRBV5-1 with TRBJ2-7; 8 bases match TRBD2. J gave up 2 bases and V 1 base, and 5 bases lay outside the gene matches. The CDR3 is 15 amino acids. Germline V gives CDR1 SGHRS, CDR2 YFSETQ. In DNA, the CDR3 is TGCGCCAGCAGCTTGCTTAGCGGGGATACCTACGAGCAGTACTTC. It yields the protein CASSLLSGDTYEQYF.

The rearrangement links TRBV5-4 to TRBJ2-5; possible D gene TRBD2, 6 bases. CDR3 size: 15 residues. Trimming removed 5 bases from V and 5 bases from J, with 19 bases in between. The germline V gene encodes CDR1 SGHNT and CDR2 YYREEE (reference sequence). Written as DNA, the CDR3 is TGTGCCAGCAGTTTGCGCCGAACAGGAGGGGAGACCCAGTACTTC. Encoded protein: CASSLRRTGGETQYF.

This clone has only one observation. The V and J genes are TRBV5-6 and TRBJ2-3, with 11 bases that match TRBD2. This CDR3 contains 18 residues. The germline gives CDR1 SGHDT, CDR2 YYEEEE. J was trimmed by 1 base and V by 4 bases; bases with no gene match: 11. CDR3 amino acids: CASSLRIKLAGGTDTQYF. The DNA of the CDR3 is TGTGCCAGCAGCCTTCGTATTAAACTAGCGGGAGGCACAGATACGCAGTATTTT.

The chain has TRBV9 and TRBJ2-2; D uncertain. From germline, CDR1 is SGDLS and CDR2 YYNGEE. Trimming took 0 bases from V and 8 from J, leaving 8 bases between them. The CDR3 is made up of 13 amino acids. This chain's CDR3 is CASSVVSAGELFF. CDR3 DNA sequence: TGTGCCAGCAGCGTAGTGAGCGCTGGGGAGCTGTTTTTT.

CDR3 region: CSAKQGNEQYF. CDR3 in DNA: TGCAGTGCTAAACAGGGCAACGAGCAGTACTTC. V usage is TRBV20-1 and J usage is TRBJ2-7; TRBD1 is a possible D gene (6 bases). Trimming removed 4 bases at V and 5 bases at J, with 9 bases between. This CDR3 region has 11 residues. CDR1 and CDR2 (germline): DFQATT, SNEGSKA (reference sequence).

The chain is built from TRBV29-1 and TRBJ1-1; 8 bases align to TRBD1. This CDR3 comprises 13 residues. Germline-derived CDR1 and CDR2 are SQVTM and ANQGSEA. The trim removed 3 bases at V and 3 bases at J, leaving 3 bases unmatched. CDR3 loop: CSVDPGGHTEAFF. CDR3 nucleotide sequence: TGCAGCGTTGACCCAGGGGGCCACACTGAAGCTTTCTTT.

This rearrangement joins TRBV5-6 to TRBJ2-1, with 8 nucleotides matching TRBD2. After removal of 2 bases from V and 7 bases from J, the junction contained 11 bases not matched to a gene. The germline gives CDR1 SGHDT, CDR2 YYEEEE. The length of the CDR3 is 16 residues. CDR3 in DNA: TGTGCCAGCAGCTTTTTGATTAGCGGGATAGTAAATGAGCAGTTCTTC. Encoded protein: CASSFLISGIVNEQFF.

V gene TRBV28 combines with J gene TRBJ2-4, with 7 bases lining up with TRBD2. This CDR3 contains 15 residues. J gave up 0 bases and V 6 bases, and 5 bases lay outside the gene matches. Germline assignment: CDR1 MDHEN and CDR2 SYDVKM. The CDR3: CASRGGSLAKNIQYF. CDR3 coding DNA: TGTGCCAGCAGGGGAGGGAGTCTAGCCAAAAACATTCAGTACTTC.

CDR3 nucleotides: TGTGCCAGCAGCATCGACTTGGGAGCTGGCTACACCTTC. It encodes CASSIDLGAGYTF. The gene calls are TRBV7-9 and TRBJ1-2; D call uncertain. This CDR3 region has 13 residues. V lost 5 bases, J lost 7 bases, and 14 bases lay in between. From germline, CDR1 is SEHNR and CDR2 FQNEAQ (reference sequence).

J is TRBJ1-2 and V is TRBV7-9, with 9 bases matching TRBD1. The CDR3 loop spans 14 amino acids. In germline, CDR1 is SEHNR, CDR2 FQNEAQ (reference sequence). With 1 base clipped from V and 4 bases from J, the junction kept 1 base outside the gene matches. The chain's CDR3 is CASSLGDRAYGYTF. The CDR3 DNA reads as TGTGCCAGCAGCTTAGGGGACAGGGCCTATGGCTACACCTTC.

The rearrangement links TRBV21-1 to TRBJ1-1; TRBD1, as called in the table, went unchecked against the DNA. TRBV21-1 counts as a pseudogene. The CDR3 runs to 19 residues. The CDR3 DNA reads TGTGCCAGCAGCAAAGCGCTTCCGGGACAGGGCAGCTACTACACTGAAGCTTTCTTT. It codes for CASSKALPGQGSYYTEAFF.

The chain couples TRBV28 to TRBJ2-1, with 8 bases identical to TRBD1. Germline CDR1 reads MDHEN; CDR2 reads SYDVKM. The CDR3 loop spans 15 amino acids. Unmatched junction bases numbered 11, after V lost 5 bases and J lost 8 bases. CDR3 nucleotide sequence: TGTGCCAGCAGTGACCAGGGGGCCCCACCCGATGAGCAGTTCTTC. Translation gives CASSDQGAPPDEQFF.

The chain recombines TRBV7-2 with TRBJ2-7; no definite D call. The ends were cut back, 1 base at V and 4 bases at J, with 5 bases in the middle. CDR3 length equals 12 residues. In germline, CDR1 is SGHTA, CDR2 FQGNSA. CDR3 nucleotides: TGTGCCAGCAGCTTAGGCGTTTACGAGCAGTACTTC. Its translation is CASSLGVYEQYF.

The chain has TRBV7-3 and TRBJ2-1; 7 nucleotides line up with TRBD2. CDR3 length: 14 residues. CDR1 is SGHTA and CDR2 is FQGTGA in the germline V gene. V lost 2 bases, J lost 4 bases, and 2 bases stayed unmatched. This CDR3 reads CASSLAGEYNEQFF. The CDR3, as DNA: TGTGCCAGCAGCTTAGCGGGAGAGTACAATGAGCAGTTCTTC. The full variable domain, with the rest looked up from reference TRBV7-3 and TRBJ2-1, is GAGVSQTPSNKVTEKGKYVELRCDPISGHTALYWYRQSLGQGPEFLIYFQGTGAADDSGLPNDRFFAVRPEGSVSTLKIQRTERGDSAVYLCASSLAGEYNEQFFGPGTRLTVL.

V is TRBV7-3 and J is TRBJ2-1; D perhaps matches TRBD2 (6 bases). The CDR3 loop spans 16 amino acids. V was shortened by 5 bases and J by 0 bases, with 14 bases between the two germline ends. Germline assignment: CDR1 SGHTA and CDR2 FQGTGA. CDR3 sequence: CASSNGLASSYNEQFF. Written as DNA, the CDR3 is TGTGCCAGCAGCAATGGGCTAGCGAGCTCCTACAATGAGCAGTTCTTC.

This clone occurred once. The chain is built from TRBV28 and TRBJ1-2, with D possibly matching TRBD1 (5 bases). V lost 5 bases and J 4 bases, leaving 20 bases between the germline ends. This CDR3 has 16 amino acids. Germline V gene data show CDR1 as MDHEN and CDR2 as SYDVKM. The CDR3 region is CASSLAGTPLGYGYTF. In DNA form, the CDR3 reads TGTGCCAGCAGTCTTGCCGGGACTCCCTTGGGCTATGGCTACACCTTC.

This clone has more than one count but fewer than ten. The chain employs TRBV29-1 and TRBJ1-1; possible D gene TRBD1, 5 bases. Between the trimmed V and J ends, which lost 3 bases and 1 base, there was a span of 6 bases. The CDR3 contains 12 residues. Germline CDR1 and CDR2: SQVTM and ANQGSEA. The chain's CDR3 is CSVDDRNTEAFF. The CDR3 bases are TGCAGCGTTGACGACAGGAACACTGAAGCTTTCTTT.

The V gene is TRBV5-1, the J gene TRBJ2-2; 14 bases agree with TRBD2. The J segment lost 4 bases and the V segment lost 3 bases, leaving 2 bases of the junction unmatched. The CDR3 has 16 residues. The germline CDR1 and CDR2 sequences are SGHRS and YFSETQ. As DNA, the CDR3 is TGCGCCAGCAGCTGGACTAGCGGGAGGAGCACCGGGGAGCTGTTTTTT. This translates into CASSWTSGRSTGELFF.

The rearrangement links TRBV28 to TRBJ1-1, with 8 positions matching TRBD1. This CDR3 has 14 amino acids. From germline, CDR1 is MDHEN and CDR2 SYDVKM. The ends lost 5 bases at V and 8 bases at J; junction bases unmatched: 10. The CDR3 region has the DNA TGTGCCAGCAGTCCAGGGGGCACCCCGGGAGAAGCTTTCTTT. Protein sequence: CASSPGGTPGEAFF.

This chain links TRBV6-5 with TRBJ2-1, with TRBD1 identical over 8 bases. The V gene end was trimmed by 6 bases and the J gene end by 7 bases; junction bases not matched to a gene: 11. The CDR3 runs 15 residues. Germline V CDR1 and CDR2: MNHEY, SVGAGI. CDR3 in amino acids: CASRITGTGRNEQFF. The CDR3 coding sequence is TGTGCCAGCAGGATTACCGGGACAGGAAGGAATGAGCAGTTCTTC.

In DNA form, the CDR3 reads TGCGCCAGCAGCCAAGAGGACAGTTACGGAAACACCATATATTTT. Translating it yields CASSQEDSYGNTIYF. The rearrangement joins TRBV4-1 to TRBJ1-3, with D possibly being TRBD1 (6 bases). Germline CDR1 reads MGHRA; CDR2 reads YSYEKL. CDR3 length equals 15 residues. V was pared by 0 bases and J by 4 bases, with 10 bases between.

V gene TRBV25-1 combines with J gene TRBJ1-1; D not resolved. From germline, CDR1 is MGHDK and CDR2 SYGVNS. Trimming took 0 bases from V and 4 from J, leaving 6 bases between them. CDR3 length: 13 amino acids. This chain's CDR3 is CASSEYWATEAFF. The CDR3 nucleotides read TGTGCCAGCAGTGAATATTGGGCCACTGAAGCTTTCTTT.

The genes are TRBV9 and TRBJ2-7, with D tentatively TRBD1 (7 bases). Trimming took off 0 bases at V and 3 bases at J, with 10 bases between the two ends. This CDR3 region has 14 residues. CDR1 is SGDLS and CDR2 is YYNGEE in the germline V gene. CDR3 residues: CASSVDQGGYEQYF. CDR3 nucleotide sequence: TGTGCCAGCAGCGTAGATCAGGGGGGCTACGAGCAGTACTTC.

The V call is TRBV11-2, the J call TRBJ2-1, with 14 bases matching TRBD2. V lost 4 bases to trimming and J lost 8 bases; unmatched junction nucleotides: 4. CDR3 size: 15 residues. Per germline, CDR1 SGHAT and CDR2 FQNNGV. The CDR3 sequence is CASSSGLAGVYEQFF. In nucleotides, the CDR3 is TGTGCCAGCAGCTCGGGACTAGCGGGAGTCTATGAGCAGTTCTTC. The full variable domain, with the rest looked up from reference TRBV11-2 and TRBJ2-1, is EAGVAQSPRYKIIEKRQSVAFWCNPISGHATLYWYQQILGQGPKLLIQFQNNGVVDDSQLPKDRFSAERLKGVDSTLKIQPAKLEDSAVYLCASSSGLAGVYEQFFGPGTRLTVL.